The 18 T cell receptor beta chains below were found in one sample sequenced in a study of blood T cell repertoires in COVID-19. Clones were sequenced by immunoSEQ multiplex PCR, and TCRdb holds only the in-frame ones, with some missing. Among over 150,000 clones listed, 80% to 85% were seen once. The sample was PBMCs or T cells enriched from blood (not recorded which). The receptors were gathered from a middle-aged man who had recovered from COVID-19.

The gene calls are TRBV11-2 and TRBJ1-4; tentative D call: TRBD1 (5 bases). Germline CDR1 is SGHAT and CDR2 is FQNNGV. This CDR3 contains 14 residues. Deletions cut 6 bases from V and 5 bases from J, with 13 bases between. CDR3 nucleotide sequence: TGTGCCAGCAGGAGGAGGGGTGTAAATGAAAAACTGTTTTTT. Protein product: CASRRRGVNEKLFF.

CDR3 nucleotides: TGCGCCAGCAGGTGGACAGGGGGCACTGAAGCTTTCTTT. Translating it yields CASRWTGGTEAFF. This chain uses TRBV5-1 with TRBJ1-1, with 10 bases aligning to TRBD1. CDR3 length: 13 residues. The V gene's germline CDR1 is SGHRS and CDR2 YFSETQ. After removal of 5 bases from V and 4 bases from J, the junction contained 2 bases not matched to a gene.

V gene TRBV2 combines with J gene TRBJ1-1; the D gene is possibly TRBD1 (6 bases). Deletions cut 0 bases from V and 0 bases from J, with 11 bases between. This CDR3 region has 16 residues. Per the germline V gene, CDR1 is SNHLY and CDR2 is FYNNEI. As DNA, the CDR3 is TGTGCCAGCAGTGAAGCGACGGGACAAATGAACACTGAAGCTTTCTTT. Translation gives CASSEATGQMNTEAFF.

This clone is a singleton in its sample. The chain is built from TRBV5-1 and TRBJ2-1; TRBD2 might be the D (5 bases). V lost 7 bases to trimming and J lost 3 bases, with 23 bases between them. There are 17 residues in the CDR3. CDR1 is SGHRS and CDR2 is YFSETQ in the germline V gene. The CDR3 nucleotides read TGCGCCAGCCCAAGGCTCCGGGAATCGGACTTCTACAATGAGCAGTTCTTC. Translation gives CASPRLRESDFYNEQFF.

The genes are TRBV16 and TRBJ1-2; TRBD1 aligns across 8 bases. Germline CDR1 KGHSY, CDR2 FQNENV. Losses at the gene ends were 4 bases for V and 4 bases for J; bases not matched to a gene: 2. The CDR3 covers 13 residues. For the CDR3, the DNA is TGTGCCAGCAGCCCCGGACAGGGCTATGGCTACACCTTC. The encoded protein is CASSPGQGYGYTF.

This rearrangement joins TRBV11-2 to TRBJ2-7; possible D gene TRBD1, 6 bases. This CDR3 has 16 residues. The germline V and J ends were trimmed by 5 bases and 2 bases, with 19 bases remaining between them. Looked up from germline, CDR1 is SGHAT and CDR2 is FQNNGV. CDR3 protein: CASSIWRAGAPYEQYF. DNA for the CDR3: TGTGCCAGCAGCATATGGCGGGCAGGGGCCCCCTACGAGCAGTACTTC.

This clone turned up a few times. The J gene is TRBJ2-2, the V gene TRBV6-5, with 7 bases identical to TRBD1. This CDR3 has 13 residues. Per the germline V gene, CDR1 is MNHEY and CDR2 is SVGAGI. V lost 10 bases, J lost 6 bases, and 8 bases stayed unmatched. The CDR3 nucleotides are TGTGCCATCCGAACAGGGGAAGCCGGGGAGCTGTTTTTT. Encoded protein: CAIRTGEAGELFF.

The CDR3: CAISPATGLAGGKQYF. In DNA, the CDR3 is TGTGCCATCAGCCCCGCGACGGGACTAGCGGGGGGTAAGCAGTACTTC. The gene calls are TRBV10-3 and TRBJ2-7, with 15 nucleotides matching TRBD2. Germline values: CDR1 ENHRY, CDR2 SYGVKD. The junction had 11 bases not matched to a gene; V was cut back by 6 bases and J by 8 bases. The CDR3 consists of 16 residues.

The V gene is TRBV7-9, the J gene TRBJ2-5; TRBD1 might be the D (6 bases). V lost 5 bases, J lost 9 bases, and 31 bases lay in between. From germline, CDR1 is SEHNR and CDR2 FQNEAQ (reference sequence). The length of the CDR3 is 18 residues. The CDR3 protein is CASSRIVTSQGNALAQYF. CDR3 in DNA: TGTGCCAGCAGCCGGATAGTCACCTCACAGGGTAACGCTTTGGCCCAGTACTTC.

This clone appeared once. The chain combines TRBV18 with TRBJ1-1; possible D gene TRBD1, 6 bases. The CDR3 is 13 amino acids. From germline, CDR1 is KGHSH and CDR2 LQKENI. Trimming cost V 6 bases and J 3 bases, with 11 bases left between them. Written as DNA, the CDR3 is TGTGCCAGCTCGTACAACAGGGACACTGAAGCTTTCTTT. Translation gives CASSYNRDTEAFF.

The genes are TRBV5-4 and TRBJ1-1; possible D gene TRBD1, 5 bases. Germline values: CDR1 SGHNT, CDR2 YYREEE (reference sequence). The CDR3 runs 14 residues. Between the trimmed V and J ends, which lost 0 bases and 5 bases, there was a span of 11 bases. The DNA of the CDR3 is TGTGCCAGCAGCTTGGAGGGGCGGCCAACTGAAGCTTTCTTT. Translated: CASSLEGRPTEAFF.

This chain uses TRBV30 with TRBJ1-1; D not certain. There are 14 residues in the CDR3. The V gene's germline CDR1 is GTSNPN and CDR2 SVGIG (reference sequence). Trimming cost V 0 bases and J 6 bases, with 14 bases left between them. Here the CDR3 DNA reads TGTGCCTGGAGTGTCGGGATGCAGAGGGCTGAAGCTTTCTTT. Amino acid sequence: CAWSVGMQRAEAFF.

This clone was detected a few times. The gene calls are TRBV5-1 and TRBJ2-7, with D possibly TRBD2 on 5 matching bases. CDR1 is SGHRS and CDR2 is YFSETQ in the germline V gene. The CDR3 contains 16 residues. Trimming removed 0 bases from V and 4 bases from J, with 17 bases in between. CDR3 sequence reads: CASSLGRPGLGYEQYF. The CDR3 DNA is TGCGCCAGCAGCTTGGGGAGGCCTGGCCTGGGGTACGAGCAGTACTTC. Variable domain in full (rest from reference TRBV5-1 and TRBJ2-7): KAGVTQTPRYLIKTRGQQVTLSCSPISGHRSVSWYQQTPGQGLQFLFEYFSETQRNKGNFPGRFSGRQFSNSRSEMNVSTLELGDSALYLCASSLGRPGLGYEQYFGPGTRLTVT.

The chain couples TRBV28 to TRBJ2-6; maybe TRBD1 (6 bases). The CDR3 sequence is 15 residues long. CDR1 is MDHEN and CDR2 is SYDVKM in the germline V gene. Trimming removed 6 bases at V and 3 bases at J, with 12 bases between. Here the CDR3 reads CASRPLRGGANVLTF. CDR3 DNA: TGTGCCAGCAGACCTCTCAGGGGTGGGGCCAACGTCCTGACTTTC.

This chain links TRBV6-2 or TRBV6-3 with TRBJ2-1; the match to TRBD2 covers 8 bases. There are 17 residues in the CDR3. With 0 bases clipped from V and 5 bases from J, the junction kept 9 bases outside the gene matches. Looked up from germline, CDR1 is MNHEY and CDR2 is SVGEGT. The CDR3 loop is CASSYSITGGLNNEQFF. CDR3 nucleotides: TGTGCCAGCAGTTACTCGATAACGGGGGGGTTGAACAATGAGCAGTTCTTC.

V is TRBV12-3 or TRBV12-4 and J is TRBJ2-7; 9 bases map to TRBD1. The CDR3 is 13 residues long. V was pared by 6 bases and J by 3 bases, with 3 bases of the junction left unmatched. Here the CDR3 reads CASRGTGIYEQYF. CDR3 sequence (DNA): TGTGCCAGCAGGGGGACAGGGATCTACGAGCAGTACTTC.

This chain uses TRBV11-2 with TRBJ1-2; 9 nucleotides align to TRBD1. CDR1 and CDR2 from the germline V gene are SGHAT and FQNNGV. Trimming removed 7 bases from V and 8 bases from J; junction bases left unmatched: 14. The CDR3 covers 15 residues. The CDR3 nucleotides read TGTGCCAGCACCCAAACGGGACAGGGAATGCGGGGCTACACCTTC. This gives the protein CASTQTGQGMRGYTF.

The genes are TRBV11-3 and TRBJ1-1, with 7 bases fitting TRBD1. The CDR3 covers 13 residues. CDR1 and CDR2 from the germline V gene are SGHNT and YENEEA. After removal of 2 bases from V and 7 bases from J, the junction contained 4 bases not matched to a gene. CDR3 bases: TGTGCCAGCAGCTTACAAAGGGACAGTGAAGCTTTCTTT. This translates into CASSLQRDSEAFF.